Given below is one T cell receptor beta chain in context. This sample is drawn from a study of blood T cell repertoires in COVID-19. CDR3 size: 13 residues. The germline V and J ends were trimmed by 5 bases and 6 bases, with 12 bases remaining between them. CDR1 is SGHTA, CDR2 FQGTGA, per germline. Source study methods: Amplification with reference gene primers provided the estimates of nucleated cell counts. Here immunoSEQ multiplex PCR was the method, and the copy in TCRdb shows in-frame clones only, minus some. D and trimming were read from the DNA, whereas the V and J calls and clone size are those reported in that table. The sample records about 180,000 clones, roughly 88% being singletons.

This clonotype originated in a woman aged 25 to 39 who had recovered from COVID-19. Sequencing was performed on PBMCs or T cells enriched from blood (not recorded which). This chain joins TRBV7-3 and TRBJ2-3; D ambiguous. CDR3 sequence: CASSPNPGDTQYF. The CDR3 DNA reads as TGTGCCAGCAGCCCCAACCCCGGGGATACGCAGTATTTT.